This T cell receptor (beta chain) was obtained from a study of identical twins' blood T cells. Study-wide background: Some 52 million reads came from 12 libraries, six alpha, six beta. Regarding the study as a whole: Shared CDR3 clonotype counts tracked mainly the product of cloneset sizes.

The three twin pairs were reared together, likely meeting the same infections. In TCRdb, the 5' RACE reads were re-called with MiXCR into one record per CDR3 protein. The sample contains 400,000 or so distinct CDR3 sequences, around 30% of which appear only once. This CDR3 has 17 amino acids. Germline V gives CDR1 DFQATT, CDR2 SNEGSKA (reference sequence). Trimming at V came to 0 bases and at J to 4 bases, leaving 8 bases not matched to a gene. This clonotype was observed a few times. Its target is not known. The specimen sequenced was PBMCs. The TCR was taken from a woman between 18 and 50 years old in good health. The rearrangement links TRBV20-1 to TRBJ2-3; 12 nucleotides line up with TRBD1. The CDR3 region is CSARDSGTGGASDTQYF. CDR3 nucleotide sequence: TGCAGTGCTAGAGACTCCGGGACAGGGGGCGCATCAGATACGCAGTATTTT.